Following are 22 T cell receptor beta chains from one sample sequenced in a study of T cell responses to AZD1222 COVID-19 vaccine. This table comes from immunoSEQ multiplex PCR, and its TCRdb copy is limited to in-frame clones, with some not included. The sample consists of around 71,000 clones, about four fifths of them appearing once. The source material was peripheral blood, sampled 28 days after the second AZD1222 dose. The source is an adult who received the AZD1222 COVID-19 vaccine.

CDR3 sequence reads: CASSPGQGYGYTF. Here the CDR3 DNA reads TGCGCCAGCAGCCCCGGACAAGGCTATGGCTACACCTTC. The chain couples TRBV5-1 to TRBJ1-2, with a tentative D call TRBD1 (5 bases). V shed 4 bases and J shed 4 bases, with 11 bases lying between them. CDR1 and CDR2 (germline): SGHRS, YFSETQ. CDR3 size: 13 residues.

This chain links TRBV5-1 with TRBJ2-1; 9 nucleotides agree with TRBD2. CDR1 SGHRS and CDR2 YFSETQ come from the germline V gene. CDR3 size: 15 residues. V was pared by 7 bases and J by 8 bases, with 13 bases of the junction left unmatched. The DNA for the CDR3 is TGCGCCAGCGGGCCGGCTGCTAGCGGGGTCGATGAGCAGTTCTTC. Amino acids: CASGPAASGVDEQFF. Complete variable domain (other parts from reference TRBV5-1 and TRBJ2-1): KAGVTQTPRYLIKTRGQQVTLSCSPISGHRSVSWYQQTPGQGLQFLFEYFSETQRNKGNFPGRFSGRQFSNSRSEMNVSTLELGDSALYLCASGPAASGVDEQFFGPGTRLTVL.

The chain combines TRBV19 with TRBJ2-3, with 13 bases that match TRBD2. The CDR3 runs 19 residues. Germline V CDR1 and CDR2: LNHDA, SQIVND (reference sequence). V was clipped by 0 bases and J by 6 bases; unmatched bases: 12. CDR3 sequence: CASSIEGTSGVGLSDTQYF. The DNA for the CDR3 is TGTGCCAGTAGTATAGAGGGGACTAGCGGGGTAGGTTTGAGTGATACGCAGTATTTT.

The chain couples TRBV7-2 to TRBJ2-1; 7 nucleotides agree with TRBD2. The length of the CDR3 is 14 residues. The germline V gene encodes CDR1 SGHTA and CDR2 FQGNSA. After removal of 1 base from V and 5 bases from J, the junction contained 2 bases not matched to a gene. The CDR3: CASSLVRGNNEQFF. CDR3 sequence (DNA): TGTGCCAGCAGCTTAGTGCGGGGGAACAATGAGCAGTTCTTC.

The chain carries TRBV6-5 and TRBJ2-1, with 10 bases that match TRBD2. Looked up from germline, CDR1 is MNHEY and CDR2 is SVGAGI. The CDR3 totals 14 residues. The V and J ends lost 5 bases and 8 bases, in that order; junction bases with no gene match: 6. This CDR3 is CASSPGTSVHEQFF. As DNA, the CDR3 is TGTGCCAGCAGTCCCGGGACTAGCGTCCATGAGCAGTTCTTC.

The rearrangement uses TRBV19 and TRBJ1-4; a weak D match, TRBD1 (5 bases). Germline assignment: CDR1 LNHDA and CDR2 SQIVND (reference sequence). V lost 3 bases and J 8 bases, leaving 13 bases between the germline ends. The CDR3 runs 14 residues. CDR3 DNA: TGTGCCAGTAGTATTGCAGGGCGCAACGAAAAACTGTTTTTT. It encodes CASSIAGRNEKLFF.

This clone came up a few times. The V gene is TRBV28, the J gene TRBJ1-3; possibly TRBD1 for D (6 bases). Looked up from germline, CDR1 is MDHEN and CDR2 is SYDVKM. This CDR3 spans 16 amino acids. With 6 bases removed from V and 2 bases from J, the gap between germline ends came to 17 bases. The CDR3 here is CASRSPGQGTGNTIYF. CDR3 coding DNA: TGTGCCAGCAGATCCCCGGGACAAGGGACTGGAAACACCATATATTTT. The variable domain in full, completed from reference TRBV28 and TRBJ1-3, reads DVKVTQSSRYLVKRTGEKVFLECVQDMDHENMFWYRQDPGLGLRLIYFSYDVKMKEKGDIPEGYSVSREKKERFSLILESASTNQTSMYLCASRSPGQGTGNTIYFGEGSWLTVV.

The genes are TRBV19 and TRBJ1-1; 7 bases match TRBD1. Germline V CDR1 and CDR2: LNHDA, SQIVND (reference sequence). Unmatched junction bases numbered 4, after V lost 6 bases and J lost 3 bases. The length of the CDR3 is 13 residues. CDR3 nucleotides: TGTGCCAGTAGCACCGACAGGGACACTGAAGCTTTCTTT. This gives the protein CASSTDRDTEAFF.

This chain uses TRBV30 with TRBJ1-1, with D possibly matching TRBD1 (5 bases). This CDR3 is 15 amino acids long. CDR1 and CDR2 from the germline V gene are GTSNPN and SVGIG (reference sequence). V gave up 3 bases and J gave up 5 bases, with 19 bases separating them. In DNA, the CDR3 is TGTGCCTGGAGGCCCCCCGCACAGGTTTTAACTGAAGCTTTCTTT. This encodes CAWRPPAQVLTEAFF.

V gene TRBV5-1 combines with J gene TRBJ2-7; D might be TRBD2 (6 bases). The CDR3 has 17 residues. V was trimmed by 1 base and J by 4 bases, leaving 21 bases between them. Germline CDR1 reads SGHRS; CDR2 reads YFSETQ. The DNA of the CDR3 is TGCGCCAGCAGCTTGTTCCCCGGGAGTCAAACTCAATACGAGCAGTACTTC. As protein: CASSLFPGSQTQYEQYF.

The chain is built from TRBV10-3 and TRBJ2-5; no clear D. The CDR3 totals 14 residues. Germline CDR1 reads ENHRY; CDR2 reads SYGVKD. The V end lost 4 bases, the J end lost 3 bases, and 12 bases lay between the germline ends. Written as DNA, the CDR3 is TGTGCCATCAGTGTGGCGCTGGCGGAAGAGACCCAGTACTTC. Its translation is CAISVALAEETQYF.

The V and J genes are TRBV27 and TRBJ2-7; D may be TRBD2 (6 bases). CDR3 length equals 12 residues. The ends were cut back, 11 bases at V and 3 bases at J, with 14 bases in the middle. Per germline, CDR1 MNHEY and CDR2 SMNVEV (reference sequence). The CDR3 region is CACGARSYEQYF. The CDR3 nucleotides are TGTGCCTGCGGGGCAAGGAGCTACGAGCAGTACTTC.

The V call is TRBV5-1, the J call TRBJ2-6, with D uncertain. The germline CDR1 and CDR2 sequences are SGHRS and YFSETQ. The length of the CDR3 is 17 residues. V lost 0 bases to trimming and J lost 0 bases, with 10 bases between them. Here the CDR3 DNA reads TGCGCCAGCAGCTTGGCCGTCAGGACCTCTGGGGCCAACGTCCTGACTTTC. Its translation: CASSLAVRTSGANVLTF.

This chain links TRBV6-5 with TRBJ2-7, with a possible D match to TRBD2 (6 bases). The CDR3 covers 13 residues. V lost 4 bases, J lost 3 bases, and 10 bases lay in between. The V gene's germline CDR1 is MNHEY and CDR2 SVGAGI. DNA for the CDR3: TGTGCCAGCAGTTCCCCGGGGGTCTACGAGCAGTACTTC. Translating it yields CASSSPGVYEQYF.

This rearrangement joins TRBV6-1 to TRBJ1-6; maybe TRBD1 (5 bases). The CDR3 loop spans 15 amino acids. Germline V CDR1 and CDR2: MNHNS, SASEGT. V was shortened by 3 bases and J by 8 bases, with 14 bases between the two germline ends. The chain's CDR3 is CASSENRPSDSPLHF. The CDR3 bases are TGTGCCAGCAGTGAGAACAGGCCCAGCGATTCACCCCTCCACTTT.

This chain joins TRBV29-1 and TRBJ2-2; tentative D call: TRBD1 (6 bases). The CDR3 runs 18 residues. V was shortened by 5 bases and J by 5 bases, with 27 bases between the two germline ends. Germline V gene data show CDR1 as SQVTM and CDR2 as ANQGSEA. Here the CDR3 DNA reads TGCAGCGTTCGGGGTGTGGTCGATGGGGGCCCCCGGACCGGGGAGCTGTTTTTT. Its translation: CSVRGVVDGGPRTGELFF.

The V gene is TRBV21-1, the J gene TRBJ2-1; TRBD1, as called in the table, went unchecked against the DNA. TRBV21-1 is designated a pseudogene. The CDR3 loop spans 13 amino acids. The CDR3 is CASSTRQGLEQFF. The CDR3, as DNA: TGTGCCAGCAGTACCAGACAGGGATTAGAGCAGTTCTTC.

In this sample, this clone turned up once. The CDR3 loop reads CASSLLPRTAGDTQYF. The DNA for the CDR3 is TGTGCCAGCAGCCTCTTGCCCCGGACAGCGGGAGATACGCAGTATTTT. V is TRBV7-3 and J is TRBJ2-3, with D possibly being TRBD1 or TRBD2 (6 bases each). Per germline, CDR1 SGHTA and CDR2 FQGTGA. V lost 5 bases and J lost 5, with 20 bases in between. The CDR3 spans 16 residues.

The rearrangement joins TRBV6-5 to TRBJ1-2, with 7 bases identical to TRBD1. Germline V gene sequence: CDR1 MNHEY, CDR2 SVGAGI. CDR3 length: 14 residues. V lost 6 bases and J lost 4; bases outside the gene matches: 8. CDR3 residues: CASSETGPSYGYTF. CDR3 DNA: TGTGCCAGCAGCGAGACAGGGCCTAGCTATGGCTACACCTTC.

The rearrangement uses TRBV14 and TRBJ1-2, with a tentative D call TRBD1 (6 bases). V was clipped by 6 bases and J by 1 base, with 15 bases between them. CDR3 length equals 15 residues. Germline V gene sequence: CDR1 SGHDN, CDR2 FVKESK. CDR3: CASSPRGALNYGYTF. Written as DNA, the CDR3 is TGTGCCAGCAGTCCACGGGGGGCGCTTAACTATGGCTACACCTTC. Using reference TRBV14 and TRBJ1-2 for the parts outside the CDR3, the full variable domain is EAGVTQFPSHSVIEKGQTVTLRCDPISGHDNLYWYRRVMGKEIKFLLHFVKESKQDESGMPNNRFLAERTGGTYSTLKVQPAELEDSGVYFCASSPRGALNYGYTFGSGTRLTVV.

This chain connects TRBV30 to TRBJ1-2; D is undetermined. V shed 0 bases and J shed 12 bases, with 11 bases lying between them. Germline V lookup: CDR1 GTSNPN, CDR2 SVGIG (reference sequence). The CDR3 extends over 11 amino acids. The CDR3 here is CAWSVAGYHTF. For the CDR3, the DNA is TGTGCCTGGAGTGTAGCGGGGTACCACACCTTC.

A single count supports this clone. The chain links TRBV6-5 to TRBJ2-7; 7 nucleotides agree with TRBD1. Trimming cost V 6 bases and J 5 bases; bases outside gene matches: 7. The germline V gene encodes CDR1 MNHEY and CDR2 SVGAGI. This CDR3 has 13 residues. The DNA of the CDR3 is TGTGCCAGCAGCAAAGACAGGGCCCACGAGCAGTACTTC. It yields the protein CASSKDRAHEQYF.